This entry describes one T cell receptor beta chain. No antigen is known for it. This record comes from a study of cytomegalovirus exposure and HLA in healthy donors. PCR used 60 Vbeta primers and 13 Jbeta primers. Libraries were prepared by immunoSEQ multiplex PCR; TCRdb keeps only in-frame clonotypes and omits some of them. The sample shows over 50,000 clones, around 83% of them seen only once. Findings and limits, study-wide: Later analysis revealed greater clonal expansion in HLA-associated TCR beta chains than in equally common others.

CDR1 is SEHNR, CDR2 FQNEAQ, per germline (reference sequence). The CDR3 contains 18 residues. V lost 0 bases to trimming and J lost 0 bases, with 15 bases between them. The receptor comes from a man between 35 and 55 years old in good health and CMV-seronegative. What was sequenced was PBMCs. The gene calls are TRBV7-9 and TRBJ2-4; tentatively, D is TRBD2 (5 bases). The CDR3 sequence: CASSLAPGYGLAKNIQYF. DNA for the CDR3: TGTGCCAGCAGCTTAGCGCCGGGTTATGGACTAGCCAAAAACATTCAGTACTTC.